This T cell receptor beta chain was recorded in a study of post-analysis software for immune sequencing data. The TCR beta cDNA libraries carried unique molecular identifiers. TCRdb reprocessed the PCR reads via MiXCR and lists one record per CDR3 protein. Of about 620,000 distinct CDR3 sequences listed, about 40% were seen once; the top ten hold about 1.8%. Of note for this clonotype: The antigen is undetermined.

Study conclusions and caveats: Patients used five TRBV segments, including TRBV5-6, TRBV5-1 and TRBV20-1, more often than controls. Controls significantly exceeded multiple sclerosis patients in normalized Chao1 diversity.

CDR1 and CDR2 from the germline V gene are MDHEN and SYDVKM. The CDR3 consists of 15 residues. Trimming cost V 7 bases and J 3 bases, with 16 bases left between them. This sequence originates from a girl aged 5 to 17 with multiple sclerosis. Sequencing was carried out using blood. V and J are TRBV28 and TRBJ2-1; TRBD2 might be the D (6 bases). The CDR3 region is CASNAGGPNYNEQFF. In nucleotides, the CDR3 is TGTGCCAGCAACGCCGGAGGGCCCAACTACAATGAGCAGTTCTTC. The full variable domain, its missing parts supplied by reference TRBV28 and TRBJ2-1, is DVKVTQSSRYLVKRTGEKVFLECVQDMDHENMFWYRQDPGLGLRLIYFSYDVKMKEKGDIPEGYSVSREKKERFSLILESASTNQTSMYLCASNAGGPNYNEQFFGPGTRLTVL.